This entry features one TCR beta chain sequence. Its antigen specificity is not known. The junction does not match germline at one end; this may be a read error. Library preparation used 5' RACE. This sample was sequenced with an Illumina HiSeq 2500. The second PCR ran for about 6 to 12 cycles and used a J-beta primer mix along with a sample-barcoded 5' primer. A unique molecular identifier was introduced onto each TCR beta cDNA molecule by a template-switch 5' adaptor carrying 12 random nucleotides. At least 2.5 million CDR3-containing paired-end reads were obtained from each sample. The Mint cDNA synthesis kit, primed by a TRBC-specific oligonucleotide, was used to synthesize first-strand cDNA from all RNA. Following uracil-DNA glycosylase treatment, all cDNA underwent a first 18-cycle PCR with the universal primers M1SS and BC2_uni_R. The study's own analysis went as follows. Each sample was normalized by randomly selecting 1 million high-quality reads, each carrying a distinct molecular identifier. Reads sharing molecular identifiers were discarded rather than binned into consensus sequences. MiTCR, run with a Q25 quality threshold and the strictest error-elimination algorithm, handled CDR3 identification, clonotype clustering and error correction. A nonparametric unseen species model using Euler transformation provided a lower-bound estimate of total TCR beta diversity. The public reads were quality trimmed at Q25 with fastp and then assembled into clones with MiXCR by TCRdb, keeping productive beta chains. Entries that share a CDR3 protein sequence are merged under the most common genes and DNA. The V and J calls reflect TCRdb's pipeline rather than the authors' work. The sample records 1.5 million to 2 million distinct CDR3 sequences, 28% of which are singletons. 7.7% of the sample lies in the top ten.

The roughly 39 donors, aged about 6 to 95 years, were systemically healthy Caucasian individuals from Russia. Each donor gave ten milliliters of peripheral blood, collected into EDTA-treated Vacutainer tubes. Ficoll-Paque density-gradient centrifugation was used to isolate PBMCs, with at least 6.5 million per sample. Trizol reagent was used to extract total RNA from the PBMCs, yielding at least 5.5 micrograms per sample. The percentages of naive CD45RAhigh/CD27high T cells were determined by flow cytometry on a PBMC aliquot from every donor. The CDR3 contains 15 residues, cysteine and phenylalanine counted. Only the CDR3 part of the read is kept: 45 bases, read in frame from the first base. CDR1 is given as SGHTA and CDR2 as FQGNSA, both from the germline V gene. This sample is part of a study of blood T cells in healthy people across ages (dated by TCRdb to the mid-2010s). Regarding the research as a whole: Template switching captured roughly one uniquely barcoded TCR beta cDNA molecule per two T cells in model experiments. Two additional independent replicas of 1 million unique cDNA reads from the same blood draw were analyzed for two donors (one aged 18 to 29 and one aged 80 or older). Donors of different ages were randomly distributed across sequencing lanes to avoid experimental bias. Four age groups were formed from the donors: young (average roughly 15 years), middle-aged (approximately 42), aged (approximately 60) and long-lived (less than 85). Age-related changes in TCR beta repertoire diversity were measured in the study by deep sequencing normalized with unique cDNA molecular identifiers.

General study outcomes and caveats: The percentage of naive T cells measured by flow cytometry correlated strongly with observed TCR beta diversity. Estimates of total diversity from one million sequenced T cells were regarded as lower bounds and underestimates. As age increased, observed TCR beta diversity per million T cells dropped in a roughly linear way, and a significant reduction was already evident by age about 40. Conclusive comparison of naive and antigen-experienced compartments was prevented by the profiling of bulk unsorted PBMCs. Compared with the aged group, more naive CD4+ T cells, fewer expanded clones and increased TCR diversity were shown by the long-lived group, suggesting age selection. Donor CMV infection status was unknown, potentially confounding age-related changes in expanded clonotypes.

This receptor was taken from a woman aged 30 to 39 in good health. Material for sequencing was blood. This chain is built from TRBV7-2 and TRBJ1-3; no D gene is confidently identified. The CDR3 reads CVSSLVASSGNTIYF. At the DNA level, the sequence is TGTGTCAGCAGCTTAGTAGCCAGCTCTGGAAACACCATATATTTT.